The source of this TCR beta chain is a study of shared clonotypes between healthy human individuals (dated by TCRdb to about 2020). At the level of the whole study: The cohort included a few men and two women between 18 and 49 years of age. To estimate repertoire size and how much clonotypes are shared between individuals, the study performed deep sequencing of blood TCR repertoires from a handful of healthy adults. Each donor's leukapheresis produced roughly between roughly 0.85 and 9.5 billion PBMCs. To increase sequencing depth and limit assay-specific biases, different laboratories used diverse techniques to prepare libraries and sequence TCR repertoires.

CDR3 length: 16 amino acids, cysteine to phenylalanine. Of the read, only the CDR3 DNA is kept; its 48 bases are in frame from base 1. A distance of 16 bases separates the germline ends of V and J, which lose 1 base and 4 bases respectively. CDR1 and CDR2 are read off the germline V gene as LGHNA and YSLEER. General findings and caveats noted by the study authors: Sampling was restricted to blood, and TCR repertoires in tissue are likely to differ from TCR repertoires in blood. The small number of donors limited the genetic and exposure-history diversity represented. Based on pairwise subsampling, the degree of clonotype sharing among donors was expected to be affected by sequencing depth.

Donors were healthy HIV-negative adults with no recently reported acute infections or vaccinations. Only Caucasian adults living in Nashville, Tennessee, USA were represented among the donors. For unsorted samples, roughly 91 million PBMCs were counted, and genomic DNA was extracted using the QIAamp DNA Blood Mini kit. Blood was collected by leukapheresis, and PBMCs were isolated by Ficoll-Histopaque density gradient centrifugation and then cryopreserved in liquid nitrogen vapor phase. Using the deep immunoSEQ assay, multiplex PCR amplified TCR CDR3 regions from genomic DNA. Extracted genomic DNA from each cell subset was distributed evenly across all wells of several immunoSEQ 96-well plates, and each plate was treated as a replicate. For unsorted PBMC, roughly 330 ng of genomic DNA, equivalent to 25,000 to 35,000 T cell genomes, went into each replicate PCR. Unsorted PBMC genomic DNA was sequenced across ten immunoSEQ deep assay plates. Purified libraries were quantified with a Qubit 3.0 fluorometer, sized on a Bioanalyzer 2100, and re-quantified with the KAPA Library Quantification kit. Each immunoSEQ 96-well plate was sequenced on its own single-read 150-cycle Illumina NextSeq 550 flow cell. The published analysis was carried out like this. Because only junctional sequences without quality scores were contained in the immunoSEQ output, filtering matching that applied to full-length reads could not be performed. To assign V/J genes and CDR3, sequences were annotated using PyIR, a Python wrapper for IgBLAST v1.9, with IMGT germline references. Any read was removed if the V/J assignment was weak (E-value above 1e-6), the CDR3 was missing, or the read contained stop codons, out-of-frame junctions, or ambiguous translated residues. V3J clonotypes were defined by identical inferred V gene, J gene, and CDR3 amino acid sequence. Percentage overlap between repertoires was calculated by dividing the number of shared unique clonotypes by the size of the smaller repertoire. Richness of each repertoire was evaluated using RTK rarefaction, the Chao1 estimator, and Recon v2.1 estimates of unobserved clonotypes. TCRdb took over this immuneACCESS table, retaining in-frame rearrangements with V and J assigned. Such tables are incomplete; in checked studies, under half of the missing clones stem from an unresolved V gene, and the remainder is unexplained. V and J calls and clone size are as listed in that table; D and trimming were resolved from the DNA. The sample table contains roughly 500,000 clones; only one count was recorded for over 60% of them. The ten largest make up over 10% of the sample.

Points on this clone: Its antigen target is currently unknown. No clone much larger than this one lies a single base away; base qualities are absent.

The chain is assembled from TRBV4-3 and TRBJ1-2; confidence is insufficient to name the D gene. The sequence was collected from a woman aged 40 to 49 in good health. Some clones in this sample may be carry-over from other donors' samples. Sequenced material: PBMCs. The sequenced DNA is TGCGCCAGCAGCCAAGGGGAAGGAGCCATCGGCTATGGCTACACCTTC. It is translated as CASSQGEGAIGYGYTF.